The TCR beta chain described here comes from a study of CD8 T cells in Susac syndrome. Reverse transcription used roughly 0.5 to 1 ug RNA and random hexamers. TCR beta CDR3 was amplified by immunoSEQ covering 54 Vbeta and 13 Jbeta. MiXCR, applied by TCRdb to the immunoSEQ multiplex PCR reads, yields one record per CDR3 protein. The top ten hold roughly 0.49% of the sample, which has about 69,000 distinct CDR3 sequences, around nine tenths seen once. The CDR3 is made up of 14 amino acids. V dropped 5 bases and J dropped 3 bases, with 14 bases sitting between them. In germline, CDR1 is SNHLY, CDR2 FYNNEI. This clonotype was picked up a small number of times. Its antigen is undetermined. Blood CD8+ and CD4+ T cells underwent high-throughput TCR beta sequencing. TEMRA cells were FACS-enriched, unlike CD8+ and CD4+ T cells, which were negatively isolated. Broader study findings: Only a relatively small number of individuals were included in the TCR sequencing and HLA analysis.

Input material: CD8+ T cells from PBMCs. The TCR sequence derives from a human donor with multiple sclerosis. This rearrangement joins TRBV2 to TRBJ2-7; weak D call: TRBD2 (6 bases). CDR3 nucleotide sequence: TGTGCCAGCAGTATCGGAGGGGCCATCTACGAGCAGTACTTC. Protein: CASSIGGAIYEQYF.